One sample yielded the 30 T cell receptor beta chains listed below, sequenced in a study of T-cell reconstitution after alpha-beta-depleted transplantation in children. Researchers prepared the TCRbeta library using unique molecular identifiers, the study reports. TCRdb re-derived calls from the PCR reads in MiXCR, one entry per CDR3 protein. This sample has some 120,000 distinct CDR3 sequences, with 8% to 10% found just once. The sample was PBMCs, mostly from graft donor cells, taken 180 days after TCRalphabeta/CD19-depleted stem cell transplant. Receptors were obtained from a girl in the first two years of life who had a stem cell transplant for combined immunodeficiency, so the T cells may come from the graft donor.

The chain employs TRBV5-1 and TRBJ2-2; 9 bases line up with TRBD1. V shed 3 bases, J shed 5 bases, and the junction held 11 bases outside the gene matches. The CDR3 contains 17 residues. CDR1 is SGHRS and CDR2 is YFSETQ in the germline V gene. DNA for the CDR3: TGCGCCAGCAGCTCGGGACAGGGCTTACGGGATACCGGGGAGCTGTTTTTT. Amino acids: CASSSGQGLRDTGELFF.

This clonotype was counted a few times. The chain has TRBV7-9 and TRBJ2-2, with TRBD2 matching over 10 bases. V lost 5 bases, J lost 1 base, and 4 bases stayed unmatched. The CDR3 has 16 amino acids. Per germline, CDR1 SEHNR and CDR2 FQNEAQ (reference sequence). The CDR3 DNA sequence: TGTGCCAGCAGCCCATCTAGCGGGAGGAACACCGGGGAGCTGTTTTTT. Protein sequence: CASSPSSGRNTGELFF.

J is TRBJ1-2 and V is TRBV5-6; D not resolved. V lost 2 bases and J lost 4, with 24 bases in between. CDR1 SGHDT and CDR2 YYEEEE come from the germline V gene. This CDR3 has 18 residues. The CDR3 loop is CASSFWNFQYPAGYGYTF. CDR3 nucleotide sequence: TGTGCCAGCAGCTTTTGGAATTTCCAGTATCCAGCCGGCTATGGCTACACCTTC.

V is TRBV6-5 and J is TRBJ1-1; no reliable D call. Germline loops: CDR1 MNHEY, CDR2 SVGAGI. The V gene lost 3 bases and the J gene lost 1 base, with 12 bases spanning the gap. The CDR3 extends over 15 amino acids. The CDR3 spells CASSYGAQTNTEAFF. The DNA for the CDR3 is TGTGCCAGCAGTTATGGAGCACAAACGAACACTGAAGCTTTCTTT.

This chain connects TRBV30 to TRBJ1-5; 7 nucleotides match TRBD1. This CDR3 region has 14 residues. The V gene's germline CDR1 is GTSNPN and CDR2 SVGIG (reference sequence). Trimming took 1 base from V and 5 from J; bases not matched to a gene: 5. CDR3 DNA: TGTGCCTGGAGTGAAGGGGGCAGGGATCAGCCCCAGCATTTT. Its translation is CAWSEGGRDQPQHF.

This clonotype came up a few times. CDR3 amino acids: CASSLRSGGSYNEQFF. The CDR3 region has the DNA TGTGCCAGCAGTTTGCGTAGCGGGGGGTCCTACAATGAGCAGTTCTTC. The chain couples TRBV12-3 or TRBV12-4 to TRBJ2-1; TRBD2 matches 10 bases. The CDR3 spans 16 residues. The V gene end was trimmed by 3 bases and the J gene end by 1 base; junction bases not matched to a gene: 3.

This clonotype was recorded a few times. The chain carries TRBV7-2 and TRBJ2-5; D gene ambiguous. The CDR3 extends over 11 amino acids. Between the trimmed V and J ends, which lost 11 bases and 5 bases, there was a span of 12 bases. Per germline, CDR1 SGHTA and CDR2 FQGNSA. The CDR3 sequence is CASSGSETQYF. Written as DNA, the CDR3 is TGTGCCTCCTCAGGCAGCGAGACCCAGTACTTC.

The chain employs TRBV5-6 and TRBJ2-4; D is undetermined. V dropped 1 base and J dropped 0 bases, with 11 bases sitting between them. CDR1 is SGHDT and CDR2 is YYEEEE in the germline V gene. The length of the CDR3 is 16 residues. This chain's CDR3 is CASSLLGYRAKNIQYF. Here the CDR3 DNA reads TGTGCCAGCAGCTTGCTCGGGTACAGAGCCAAAAACATTCAGTACTTC.

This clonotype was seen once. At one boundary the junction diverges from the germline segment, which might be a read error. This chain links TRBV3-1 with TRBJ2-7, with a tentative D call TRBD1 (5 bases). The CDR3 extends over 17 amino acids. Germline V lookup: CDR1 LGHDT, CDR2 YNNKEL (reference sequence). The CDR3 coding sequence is TGTGCCTGCAGCCAAGAAGGGGTAGCTTTCAGCTCCTACGAGCAGTACTTC. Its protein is CACSQEGVAFSSYEQYF.

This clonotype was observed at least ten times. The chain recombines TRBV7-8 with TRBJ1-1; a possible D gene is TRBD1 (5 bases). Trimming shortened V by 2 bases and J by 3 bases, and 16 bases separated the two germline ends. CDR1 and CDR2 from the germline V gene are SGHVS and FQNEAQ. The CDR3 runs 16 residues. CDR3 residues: CASSLNMGRDYTEAFF. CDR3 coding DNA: TGTGCCAGCAGCTTAAACATGGGCAGGGATTACACTGAAGCTTTCTTT. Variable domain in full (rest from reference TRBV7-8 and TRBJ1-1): GAGVSQSPRYKVAKRGQDVALRCDPISGHVSLFWYQQALGQGPEFLTYFQNEAQLDKSGLPSDRFFAERPEGSVSTLKIQRTQQEDSAVYLCASSLNMGRDYTEAFFGQGTRLTVV.

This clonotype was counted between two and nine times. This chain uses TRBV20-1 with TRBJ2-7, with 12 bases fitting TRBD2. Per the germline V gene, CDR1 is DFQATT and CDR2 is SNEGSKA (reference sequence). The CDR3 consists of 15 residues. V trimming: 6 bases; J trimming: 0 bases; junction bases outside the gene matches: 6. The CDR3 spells CSASGTSGRSYEQYF. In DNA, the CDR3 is TGCAGTGCGAGCGGGACTAGCGGGCGCTCCTACGAGCAGTACTTC.

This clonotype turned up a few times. CDR3 residues: CASSLGPAWTGELFF. The DNA for the CDR3 is TGTGCCAGCAGCTTGGGGCCCGCCTGGACCGGGGAGCTGTTTTTT. The chain carries TRBV5-5 and TRBJ2-2; no definite D call. The CDR3 runs to 15 residues. Between the trimmed V and J ends, which lost 0 bases and 5 bases, there was a span of 11 bases. Per germline, CDR1 SGHKS and CDR2 YYEKEE (reference sequence).

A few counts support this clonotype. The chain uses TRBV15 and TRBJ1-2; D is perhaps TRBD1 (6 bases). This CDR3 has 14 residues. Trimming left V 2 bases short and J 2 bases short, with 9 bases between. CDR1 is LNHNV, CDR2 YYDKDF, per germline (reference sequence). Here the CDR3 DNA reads TGTGCCACCAGCAGAACCACAGGGAACTATGGCTACACCTTC. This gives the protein CATSRTTGNYGYTF.

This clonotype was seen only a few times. The CDR3 protein is CASSLVLRGQGVGQQYF. CDR3 nucleotide sequence: TGTGCCAGCAGTTTAGTCCTGCGGGGCCAAGGGGTCGGCCAGCAGTACTTC. V usage is TRBV28 and J usage is TRBJ2-7, with TRBD2 as a possible D gene (6 bases). This CDR3 is 17 amino acids long. The ends were cut back, 2 bases at V and 8 bases at J, with 25 bases in the middle. CDR1 is MDHEN and CDR2 is SYDVKM in the germline V gene.

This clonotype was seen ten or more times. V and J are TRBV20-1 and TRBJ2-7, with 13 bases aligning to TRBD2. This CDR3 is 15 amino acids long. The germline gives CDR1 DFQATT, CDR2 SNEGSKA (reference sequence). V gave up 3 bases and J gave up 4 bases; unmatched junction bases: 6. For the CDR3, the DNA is TGCAGTGCTAGGACACTAGCGGGAGGGAGTTACGAGCAGTACTTC. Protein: CSARTLAGGSYEQYF.

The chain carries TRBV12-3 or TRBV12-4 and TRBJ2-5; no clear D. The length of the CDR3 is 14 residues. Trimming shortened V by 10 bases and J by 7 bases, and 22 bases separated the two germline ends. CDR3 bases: TGTGCCACGAGAGGAAATTCTCTTTTGGGGACCCAGTACTTC. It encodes CATRGNSLLGTQYF.

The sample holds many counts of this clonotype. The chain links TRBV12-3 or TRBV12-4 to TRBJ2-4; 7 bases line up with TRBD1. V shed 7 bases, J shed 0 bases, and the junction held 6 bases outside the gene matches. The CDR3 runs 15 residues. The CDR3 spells CASTDDRVAKNIQYF. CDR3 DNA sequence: TGTGCCAGCACCGACGACAGGGTAGCCAAAAACATTCAGTACTTC.

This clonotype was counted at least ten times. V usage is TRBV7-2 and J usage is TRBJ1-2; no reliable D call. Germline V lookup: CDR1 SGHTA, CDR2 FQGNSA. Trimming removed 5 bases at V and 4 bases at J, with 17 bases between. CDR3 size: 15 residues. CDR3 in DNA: TGTGCCAGCAGCCTCGGGAAACAGCGGATCTATGGCTACACCTTC. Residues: CASSLGKQRIYGYTF.

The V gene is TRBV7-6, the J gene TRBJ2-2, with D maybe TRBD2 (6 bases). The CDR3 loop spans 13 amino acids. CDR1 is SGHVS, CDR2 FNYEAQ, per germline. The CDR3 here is CAVGGRSSGELFF. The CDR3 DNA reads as TGTGCTGTGGGGGGTCGTTCCTCCGGGGAGCTGTTTTTT. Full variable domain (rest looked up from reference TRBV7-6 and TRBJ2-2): GAGVSQSPRYKVTKRGQDVALRCDPISGHVSLYWYRQALGQGPEFLTYFNYEAQQDKSGLPNDRFSAERPEGSISTLTIQRTEQRDSAMYRCAVGGRSSGELFFGEGSRLTVL.

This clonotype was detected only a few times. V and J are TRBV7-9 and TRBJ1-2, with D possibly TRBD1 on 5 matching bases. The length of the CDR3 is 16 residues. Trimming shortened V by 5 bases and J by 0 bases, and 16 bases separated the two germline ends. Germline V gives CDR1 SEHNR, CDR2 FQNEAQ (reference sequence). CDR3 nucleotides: TGTGCCAGCAGCCAAAACCTGACAGCATCTAACTATGGCTACACCTTC. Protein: CASSQNLTASNYGYTF.

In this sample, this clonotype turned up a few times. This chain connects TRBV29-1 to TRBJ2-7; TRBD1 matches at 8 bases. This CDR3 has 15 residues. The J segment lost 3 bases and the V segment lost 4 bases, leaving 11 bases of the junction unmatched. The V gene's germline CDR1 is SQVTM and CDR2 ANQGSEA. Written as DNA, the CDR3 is TGCAGCGTTGTCCCTCGGACAGGGTTTCACTACGAGCAGTACTTC. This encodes CSVVPRTGFHYEQYF.

The DNA of the CDR3 is TGCGCCAGTAGAGGACTGTTGGGGACTAGCGGGAGTCTCGAGCAGTACTTC. It codes for CASRGLLGTSGSLEQYF. The chain is built from TRBV5-1 and TRBJ2-7; 14 nucleotides align to TRBD2. The CDR3 runs 17 residues. Germline V gives CDR1 SGHRS, CDR2 YFSETQ. After removal of 8 bases from V and 6 bases from J, the junction contained 16 bases not matched to a gene.

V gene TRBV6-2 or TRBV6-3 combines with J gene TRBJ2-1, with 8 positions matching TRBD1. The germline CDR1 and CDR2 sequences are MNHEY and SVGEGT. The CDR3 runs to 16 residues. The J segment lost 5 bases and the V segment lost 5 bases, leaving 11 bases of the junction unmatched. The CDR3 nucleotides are TGTGCCAGCAGTAATCGACAGGGGAGGAGGGACAATGAGCAGTTCTTC. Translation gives CASSNRQGRRDNEQFF.

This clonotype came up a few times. CDR3 sequence reads: CASSETSGSADTQYF. As DNA, the CDR3 is TGCGCCAGCAGTGAGACTAGCGGGAGCGCAGATACGCAGTATTTT. The chain joins TRBV10-2 to TRBJ2-3; TRBD2 matches 11 bases. Trimming took 2 bases from V and 4 from J; bases not matched to a gene: 2. This CDR3 is 15 amino acids long. Germline CDR1 WSHSY, CDR2 SAAADI.

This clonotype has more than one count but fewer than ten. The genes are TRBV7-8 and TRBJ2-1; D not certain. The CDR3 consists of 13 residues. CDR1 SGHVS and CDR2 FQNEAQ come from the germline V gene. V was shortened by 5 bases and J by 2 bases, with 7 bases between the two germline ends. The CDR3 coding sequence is TGTGCCAGCAGCATTGGGACCTACAATGAGCAGTTCTTC. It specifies CASSIGTYNEQFF.

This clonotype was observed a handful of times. In DNA, the CDR3 is TGTGCCAGCAGGATGCTTCGGACAGTGGTATCTGAAGCTTTCTTT. Its translation is CASRMLRTVVSEAFF. V usage is TRBV11-2 and J usage is TRBJ1-1, with TRBD1 as a possible D gene (6 bases). This CDR3 spans 15 amino acids. Germline lookup yields CDR1 SGHAT and CDR2 FQNNGV. V lost 6 bases, J lost 6 bases, and 20 bases lay in between. Variable domain in full (rest from reference TRBV11-2 and TRBJ1-1): EAGVAQSPRYKIIEKRQSVAFWCNPISGHATLYWYQQILGQGPKLLIQFQNNGVVDDSQLPKDRFSAERLKGVDSTLKIQPAKLEDSAVYLCASRMLRTVVSEAFFGQGTRLTVV.

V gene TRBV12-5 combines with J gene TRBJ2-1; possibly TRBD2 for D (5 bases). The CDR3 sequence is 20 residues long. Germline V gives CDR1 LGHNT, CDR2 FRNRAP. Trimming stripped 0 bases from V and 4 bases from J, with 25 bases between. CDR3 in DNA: TGTGCTAGTGGTTTGGTACGCAAAGGCGGGCCTATCCTGATTTACAATGAGCAGTTCTTC. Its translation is CASGLVRKGGPILIYNEQFF.

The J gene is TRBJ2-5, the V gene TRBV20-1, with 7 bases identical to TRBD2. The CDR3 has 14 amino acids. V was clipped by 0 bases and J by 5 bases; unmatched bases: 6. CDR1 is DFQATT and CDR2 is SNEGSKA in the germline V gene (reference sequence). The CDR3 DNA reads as TGCAGTGCTAGAGATAGGGAGGGCGGGGAGACCCAGTACTTC. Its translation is CSARDREGGETQYF.

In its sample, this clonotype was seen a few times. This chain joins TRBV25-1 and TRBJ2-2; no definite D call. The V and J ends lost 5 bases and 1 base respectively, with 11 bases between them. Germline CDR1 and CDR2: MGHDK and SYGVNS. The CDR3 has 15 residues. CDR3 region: CASSNLGMNTGELFF. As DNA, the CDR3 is TGTGCCAGCAGTAACCTGGGGATGAACACCGGGGAGCTGTTTTTT.

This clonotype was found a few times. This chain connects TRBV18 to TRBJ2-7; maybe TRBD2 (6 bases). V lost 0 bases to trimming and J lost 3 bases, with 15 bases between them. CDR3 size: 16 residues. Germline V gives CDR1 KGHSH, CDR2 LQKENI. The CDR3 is CASSPPIRDSYYEQYF. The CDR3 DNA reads TGTGCCAGCTCACCACCGATAAGGGACTCTTACTACGAGCAGTACTTC. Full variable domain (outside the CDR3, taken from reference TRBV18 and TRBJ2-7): NAGVMQNPRHLVRRRGQEARLRCSPMKGHSHVYWYRQLPEEGLKFMVYLQKENIIDESGMPKERFSAEFPKEGPSILRIQQVVRGDSAAYFCASSPPIRDSYYEQYFGPGTRLTVT.